This TCR beta chain was retrieved from a study of glioma-infiltrating T cells after dendritic cell vaccination. Germline V gene data show CDR1 as SGHVS and CDR2 as FNYEAQ. There are 15 residues in the CDR3. V lost 5 bases, J lost 9 bases, and 20 bases lay in between. Generated by immunoSEQ multiplex PCR, the TCRdb table keeps only in-frame clones and is missing some. Altogether roughly 20,000 clones are present, 79% being singletons, with the ten largest covering 30% to 45%. The specimen was blood, collected before dendritic cell vaccination. J is TRBJ2-1 and V is TRBV7-6, with a tentative D call TRBD2 (6 bases). The receptor comes from a human donor with glioblastoma. The CDR3 DNA is TGTGCCAGCAGCCTGGAGGGCATAACGGAAAGTGAGCAGTTCTTC. Translated, it gives CASSLEGITESEQFF. Filled out from reference TRBV7-6 and TRBJ2-1, the complete variable domain reads GAGVSQSPRYKVTKRGQDVALRCDPISGHVSLYWYRQALGQGPEFLTYFNYEAQQDKSGLPNDRFSAERPEGSISTLTIQRTEQRDSAMYRCASSLEGITESEQFFGPGTRLTVL.